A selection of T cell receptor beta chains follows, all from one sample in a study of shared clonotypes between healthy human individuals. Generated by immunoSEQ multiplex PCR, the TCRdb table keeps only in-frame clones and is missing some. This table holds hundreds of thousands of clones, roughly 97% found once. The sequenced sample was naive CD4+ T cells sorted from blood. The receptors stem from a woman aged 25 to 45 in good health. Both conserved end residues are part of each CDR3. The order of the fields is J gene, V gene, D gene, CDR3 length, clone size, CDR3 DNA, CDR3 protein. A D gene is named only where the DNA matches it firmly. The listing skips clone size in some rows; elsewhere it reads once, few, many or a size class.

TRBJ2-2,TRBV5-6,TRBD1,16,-,TGTGCCAGCAGCTTTCAACCGGGACAGGGTATCGGGGAGCTGTTTTTT,CASSFQPGQGIGELFF
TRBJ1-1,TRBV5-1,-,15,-,TGCGCCAGCAGCCCGGAACGCGGAATTTGGACTGAAGCTTTCTTT,CASSPERGIWTEAFF
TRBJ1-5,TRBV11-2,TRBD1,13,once,TGTGCCAGCAGCTCAGGACAGGGGCAGCCCCAGCATTTT,CASSSGQGQPQHF
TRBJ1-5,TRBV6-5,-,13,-,TGTGCCAGCGGACTTCGCAGTAATCAGCCCCAGCATTTT,CASGLRSNQPQHF
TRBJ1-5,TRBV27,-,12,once,TGTGCCAGCAGTTCGTCCGATCAGCCCCAGCATTTT,CASSSSDQPQHF
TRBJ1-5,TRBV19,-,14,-,TGTGCCAGTAGTAGCAGGCCGAGCAATCAGCCCCAGCATTTT,CASSSRPSNQPQHF
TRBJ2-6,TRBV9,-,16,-,TGTGCCAGCAGCGTAGAGGCCCGCTCTGGGGCCAACGTCCTGACTTTC,CASSVEARSGANVLTF
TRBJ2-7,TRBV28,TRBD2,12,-,TGTGCCAGCTCAGATGTGGGGGGGGAGCAGTACTTC,CASSDVGGEQYF
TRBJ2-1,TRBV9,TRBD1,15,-,TGTGCCAGCAGCGCCGGACAGGGGGGTTACAATGAGCAGTTCTTC,CASSAGQGGYNEQFF
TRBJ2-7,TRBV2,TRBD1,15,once,TGTGCCAGCAGAGTACAGTCGACAGGGTCCTACGAGCAGTACTTC,CASRVQSTGSYEQYF
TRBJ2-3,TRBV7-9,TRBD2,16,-,TGTGCCAGCAGCTACTGGACTAGCGGGAGGGCAGATACGCAGTATTTT,CASSYWTSGRADTQYF
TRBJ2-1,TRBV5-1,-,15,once,TGCGCCAGCAGCTTGGGGCCGGGCTTAGCTTCTGAGCAGTTCTTC,CASSLGPGLASEQFF
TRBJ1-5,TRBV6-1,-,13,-,TGTGCCAGCAGTGAAGCGCTTTATCAGCCCCAGCATTTT,CASSEALYQPQHF
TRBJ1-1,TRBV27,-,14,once,TGTGCCAGCAGTTTGCTCAGGTTGGGCACTGAAGCTTTCTTT,CASSLLRLGTEAFF
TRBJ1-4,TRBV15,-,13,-,TGTGCCACTACCGGACAGATCAATGAAAAACTGTTTTTT,CATTGQINEKLFF
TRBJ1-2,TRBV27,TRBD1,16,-,TGTGCCAGCAGTTTAACAATCCGATACAGGGGAGGAGGCTACACCTTC,CASSLTIRYRGGGYTF
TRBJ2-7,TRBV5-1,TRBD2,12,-,TGCGCCAGCAGTCGGGACTACTACGAGCAGTACTTC,CASSRDYYEQYF
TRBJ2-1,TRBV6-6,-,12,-,TGTGCCAGCAGTTACGGGGAGGATGAGCAGTTCTTC,CASSYGEDEQFF
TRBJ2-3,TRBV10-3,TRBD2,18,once,TGTGCCATCAGTGAGTCGCCGGAACTAGCGGGAGGAACAGATACGCAGTATTTT,CAISESPELAGGTDTQYF
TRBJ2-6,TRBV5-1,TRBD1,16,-,TGCGCCAGCAGCACCGCACAGGGGACCGGGGCCAACGTCCTGACTTTC,CASSTAQGTGANVLTF